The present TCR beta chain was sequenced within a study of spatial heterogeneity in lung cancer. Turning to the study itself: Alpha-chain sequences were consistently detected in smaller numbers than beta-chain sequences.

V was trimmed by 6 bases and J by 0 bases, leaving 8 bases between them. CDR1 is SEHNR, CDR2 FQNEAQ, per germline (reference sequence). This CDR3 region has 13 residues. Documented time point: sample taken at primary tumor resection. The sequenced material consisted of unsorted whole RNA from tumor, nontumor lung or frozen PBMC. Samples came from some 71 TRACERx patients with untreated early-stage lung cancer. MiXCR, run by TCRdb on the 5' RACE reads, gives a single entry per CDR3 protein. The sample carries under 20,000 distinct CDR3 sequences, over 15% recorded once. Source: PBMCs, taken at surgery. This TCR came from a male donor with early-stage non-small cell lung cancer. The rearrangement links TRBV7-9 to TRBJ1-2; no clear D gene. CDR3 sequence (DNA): TGTGCCAGCAGTCCATCTGCTAACTATGGCTACACCTTC. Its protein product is CASSPSANYGYTF.